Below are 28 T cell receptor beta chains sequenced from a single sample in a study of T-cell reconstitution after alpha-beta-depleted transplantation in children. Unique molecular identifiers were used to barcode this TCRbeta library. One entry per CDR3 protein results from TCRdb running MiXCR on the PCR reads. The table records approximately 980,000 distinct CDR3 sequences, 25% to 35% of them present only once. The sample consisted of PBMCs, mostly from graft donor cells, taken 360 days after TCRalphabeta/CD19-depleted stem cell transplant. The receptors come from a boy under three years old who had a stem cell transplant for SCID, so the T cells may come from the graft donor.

CDR3 in amino acids: CSVEEGGHNNEQFF. DNA of the CDR3: TGCAGCGTTGAAGAGGGGGGCCACAACAATGAGCAGTTCTTC. This chain connects TRBV29-1 to TRBJ2-1; either TRBD1 or TRBD2 may fit D (6 bases each). In germline, CDR1 is SQVTM, CDR2 ANQGSEA. The CDR3 runs 14 residues. V was clipped by 0 bases and J by 5 bases, with 11 bases between them.

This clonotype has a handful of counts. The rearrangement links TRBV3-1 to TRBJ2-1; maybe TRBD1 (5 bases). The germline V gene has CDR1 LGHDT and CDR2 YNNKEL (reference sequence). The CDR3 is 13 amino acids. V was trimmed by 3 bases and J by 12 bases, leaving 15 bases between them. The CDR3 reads CASSHRTPVGQFF. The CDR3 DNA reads TGTGCCAGCAGCCACAGGACACCCGTCGGGCAGTTCTTC.

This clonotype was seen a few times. CDR3 DNA: TGCGCCAGCAGCGAGGCTCCGACAGGGGGCGGCCCTAACACCGGGGAGCTGTTTTTT. It codes for CASSEAPTGGGPNTGELFF. The chain is built from TRBV5-1 and TRBJ2-2; TRBD1 matches 10 bases. This CDR3 spans 19 amino acids. J lost 2 bases, V lost 4 bases, and 14 bases had no gene match. Looked up from germline, CDR1 is SGHRS and CDR2 is YFSETQ. Full variable domain (rest looked up from reference TRBV5-1 and TRBJ2-2): KAGVTQTPRYLIKTRGQQVTLSCSPISGHRSVSWYQQTPGQGLQFLFEYFSETQRNKGNFPGRFSGRQFSNSRSEMNVSTLELGDSALYLCASSEAPTGGGPNTGELFFGEGSRLTVL.

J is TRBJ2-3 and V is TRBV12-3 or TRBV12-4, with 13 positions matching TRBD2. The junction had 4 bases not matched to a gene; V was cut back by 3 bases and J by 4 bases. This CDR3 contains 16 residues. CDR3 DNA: TGTGCCAGCAGTTTGACCGGGACTAGCGGGGCAGATACGCAGTATTTT. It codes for CASSLTGTSGADTQYF.

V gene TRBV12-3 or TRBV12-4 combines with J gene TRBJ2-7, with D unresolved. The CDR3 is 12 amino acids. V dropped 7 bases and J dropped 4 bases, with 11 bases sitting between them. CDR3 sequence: CASMQDPYEQYF. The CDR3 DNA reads TGTGCCAGCATGCAGGATCCATACGAGCAGTACTTC.

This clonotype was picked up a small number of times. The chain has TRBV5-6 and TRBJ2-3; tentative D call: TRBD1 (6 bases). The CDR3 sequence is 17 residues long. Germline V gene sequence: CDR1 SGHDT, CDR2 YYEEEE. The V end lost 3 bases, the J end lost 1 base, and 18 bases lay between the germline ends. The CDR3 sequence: CASSYRRRAGGTDTQYF. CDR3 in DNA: TGTGCCAGCAGCTACCGCCGACGAGCAGGGGGCACAGATACGCAGTATTTT.

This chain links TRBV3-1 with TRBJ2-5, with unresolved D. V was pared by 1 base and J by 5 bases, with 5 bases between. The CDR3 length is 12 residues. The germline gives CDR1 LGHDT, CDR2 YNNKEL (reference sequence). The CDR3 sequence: CASSQVKETQYF. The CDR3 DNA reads TGTGCCAGCAGCCAAGTCAAGGAGACCCAGTACTTC.

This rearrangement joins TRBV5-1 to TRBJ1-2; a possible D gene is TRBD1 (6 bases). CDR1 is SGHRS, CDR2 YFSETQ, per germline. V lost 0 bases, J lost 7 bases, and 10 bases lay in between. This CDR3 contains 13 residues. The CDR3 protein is CASSLEGGGGYTF. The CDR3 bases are TGCGCCAGCAGCTTGGAAGGAGGGGGTGGCTACACCTTC.

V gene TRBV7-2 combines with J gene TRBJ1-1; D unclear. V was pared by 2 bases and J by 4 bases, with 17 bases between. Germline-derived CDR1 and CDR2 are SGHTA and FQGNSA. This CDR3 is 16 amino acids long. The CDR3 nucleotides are TGTGCCAGCAGCTTATATGTACTGTGGGTACGCACTGAAGCTTTCTTT. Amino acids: CASSLYVLWVRTEAFF.

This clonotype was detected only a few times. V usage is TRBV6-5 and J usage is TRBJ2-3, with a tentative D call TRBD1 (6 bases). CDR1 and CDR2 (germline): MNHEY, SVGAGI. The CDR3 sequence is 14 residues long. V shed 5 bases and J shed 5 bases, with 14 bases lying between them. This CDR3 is CASSLRQDGDTQYF. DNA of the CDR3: TGTGCCAGCAGTCTGAGACAGGACGGAGATACGCAGTATTTT.

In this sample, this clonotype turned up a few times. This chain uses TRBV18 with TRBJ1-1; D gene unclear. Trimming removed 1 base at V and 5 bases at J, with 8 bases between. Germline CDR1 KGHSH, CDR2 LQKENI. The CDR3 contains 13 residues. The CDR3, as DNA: TGTGCCAGCTCACCACAGGGCTGGACTGAAGCTTTCTTT. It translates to CASSPQGWTEAFF.

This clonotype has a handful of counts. The CDR3 loop is CASSLPGATNEKLFF. The CDR3 region has the DNA TGCGCCAGCAGCCTCCCAGGGGCTACTAATGAAAAACTGTTTTTT. The chain employs TRBV4-1 and TRBJ1-4, with D tentatively TRBD1 (6 bases). This CDR3 has 15 amino acids. V lost 4 bases and J 2 bases, leaving 11 bases between the germline ends. Looked up from germline, CDR1 is MGHRA and CDR2 is YSYEKL.

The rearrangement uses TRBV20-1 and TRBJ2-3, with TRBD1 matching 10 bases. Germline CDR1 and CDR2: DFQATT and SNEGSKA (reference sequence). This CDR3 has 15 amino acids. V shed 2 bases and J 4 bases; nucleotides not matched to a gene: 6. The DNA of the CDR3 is TGCAGTGCTAGACCGGGACAGGGGTGGGCAGATACGCAGTATTTT. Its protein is CSARPGQGWADTQYF.

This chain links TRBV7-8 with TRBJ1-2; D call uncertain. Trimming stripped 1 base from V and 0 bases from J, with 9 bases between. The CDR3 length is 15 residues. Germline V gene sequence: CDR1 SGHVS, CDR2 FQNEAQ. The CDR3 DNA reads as TGTGCCAGCAGCTTAGTGGGCGGATCTAACTATGGCTACACCTTC. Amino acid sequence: CASSLVGGSNYGYTF.

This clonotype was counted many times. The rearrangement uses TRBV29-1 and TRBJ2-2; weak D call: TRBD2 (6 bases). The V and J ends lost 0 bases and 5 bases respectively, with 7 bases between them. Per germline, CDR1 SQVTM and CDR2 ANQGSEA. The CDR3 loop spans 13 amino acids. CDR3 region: CSVEDGGTGELFF. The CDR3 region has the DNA TGCAGCGTTGAAGATGGAGGGACCGGGGAGCTGTTTTTT.

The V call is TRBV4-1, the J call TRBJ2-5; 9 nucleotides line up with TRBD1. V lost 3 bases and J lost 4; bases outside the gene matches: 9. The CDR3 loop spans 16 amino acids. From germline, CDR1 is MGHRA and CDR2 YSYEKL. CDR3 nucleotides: TGCGCCAGCAGCCAGGAAGACAGGGGGTACAGAGAGACCCAGTACTTC. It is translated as CASSQEDRGYRETQYF.

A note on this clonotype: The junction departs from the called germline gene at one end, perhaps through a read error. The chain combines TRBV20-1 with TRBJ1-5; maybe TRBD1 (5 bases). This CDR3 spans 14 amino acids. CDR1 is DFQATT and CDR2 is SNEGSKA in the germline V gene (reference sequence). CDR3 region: CSAREGASSQPQHF. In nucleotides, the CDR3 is TGCAGTGCTAGAGAAGGGGCGAGCAGTCAGCCCCAGCATTTT.

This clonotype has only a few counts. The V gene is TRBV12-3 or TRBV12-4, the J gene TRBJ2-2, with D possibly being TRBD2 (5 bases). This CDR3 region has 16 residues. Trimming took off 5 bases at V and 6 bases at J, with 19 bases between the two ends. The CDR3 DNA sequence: TGTGCCAGCAGTGCCCCCGGATGGAGGTACGCCGGGGAGCTGTTTTTT. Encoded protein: CASSAPGWRYAGELFF.

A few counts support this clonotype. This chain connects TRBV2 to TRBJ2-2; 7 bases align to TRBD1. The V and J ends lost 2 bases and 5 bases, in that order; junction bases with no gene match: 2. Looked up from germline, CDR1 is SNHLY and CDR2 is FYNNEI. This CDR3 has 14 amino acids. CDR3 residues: CASSEQGVTGELFF. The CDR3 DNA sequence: TGTGCCAGCAGTGAACAGGGGGTAACCGGGGAGCTGTTTTTT.

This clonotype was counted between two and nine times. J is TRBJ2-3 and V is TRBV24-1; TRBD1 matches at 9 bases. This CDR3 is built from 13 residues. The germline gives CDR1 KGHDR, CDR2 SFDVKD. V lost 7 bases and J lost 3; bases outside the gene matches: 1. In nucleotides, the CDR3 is TGTGCCACCAGAGGACAGGGGACAGATACGCAGTATTTT. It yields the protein CATRGQGTDTQYF.

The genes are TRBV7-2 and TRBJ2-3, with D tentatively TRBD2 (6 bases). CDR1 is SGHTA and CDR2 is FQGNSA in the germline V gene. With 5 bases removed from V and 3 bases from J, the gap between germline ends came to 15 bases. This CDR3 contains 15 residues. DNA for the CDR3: TGTGCCAGCAGCCCCGCGGGGATTAGGACAGATACGCAGTATTTT. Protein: CASSPAGIRTDTQYF. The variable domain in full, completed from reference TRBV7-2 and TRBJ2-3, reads GAGVSQSPSNKVTEKGKDVELRCDPISGHTALYWYRQSLGQGLEFLIYFQGNSAPDKSGLPSDRFSAERTGGSVSTLTIQRTQQEDSAVYLCASSPAGIRTDTQYFGPGTRLTVL.

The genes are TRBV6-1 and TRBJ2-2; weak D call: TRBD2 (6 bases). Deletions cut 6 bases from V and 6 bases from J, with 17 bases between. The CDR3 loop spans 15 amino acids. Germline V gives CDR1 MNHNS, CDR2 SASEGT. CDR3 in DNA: TGTGCCAGCAGCTCGCCAGGGACTGGGGCCGGGGAGCTGTTTTTT. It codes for CASSSPGTGAGELFF.

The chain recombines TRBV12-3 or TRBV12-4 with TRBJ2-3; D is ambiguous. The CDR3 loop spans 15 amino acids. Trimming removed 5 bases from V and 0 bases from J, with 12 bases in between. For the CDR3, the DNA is TGTGCCAGCAGTCCCCGTGAACTAAGCACAGATACGCAGTATTTT. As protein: CASSPRELSTDTQYF.

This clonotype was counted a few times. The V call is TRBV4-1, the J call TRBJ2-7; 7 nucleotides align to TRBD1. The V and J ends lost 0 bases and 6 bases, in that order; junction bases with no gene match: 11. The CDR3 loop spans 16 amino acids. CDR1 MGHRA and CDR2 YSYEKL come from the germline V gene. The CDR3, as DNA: TGCGCCAGCAGCCAAGATTTACCGGGACAGTTAGCCGAGCAGTACTTC. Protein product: CASSQDLPGQLAEQYF.

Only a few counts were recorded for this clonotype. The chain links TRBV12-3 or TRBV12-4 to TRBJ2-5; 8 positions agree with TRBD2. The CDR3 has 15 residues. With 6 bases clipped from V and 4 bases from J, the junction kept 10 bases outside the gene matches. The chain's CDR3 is CASSPHLTSAETQYF. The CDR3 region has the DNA TGTGCCAGCAGCCCCCACCTGACTAGCGCAGAGACCCAGTACTTC.

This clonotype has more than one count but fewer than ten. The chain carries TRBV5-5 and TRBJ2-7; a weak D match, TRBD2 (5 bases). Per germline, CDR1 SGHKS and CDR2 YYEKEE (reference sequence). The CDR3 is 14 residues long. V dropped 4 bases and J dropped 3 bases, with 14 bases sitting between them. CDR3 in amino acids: CASSKTGILYEQYF. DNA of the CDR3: TGTGCCAGCAGCAAAACGGGGATCCTCTACGAGCAGTACTTC.

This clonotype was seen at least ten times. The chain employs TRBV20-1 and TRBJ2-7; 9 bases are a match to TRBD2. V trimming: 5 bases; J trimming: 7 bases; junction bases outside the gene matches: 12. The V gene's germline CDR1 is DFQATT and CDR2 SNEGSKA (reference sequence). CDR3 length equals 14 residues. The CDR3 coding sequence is TGCAGTGCTCCCTCGTTTAGCGGGGGTTGGGAGCAGTACTTC. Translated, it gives CSAPSFSGGWEQYF.

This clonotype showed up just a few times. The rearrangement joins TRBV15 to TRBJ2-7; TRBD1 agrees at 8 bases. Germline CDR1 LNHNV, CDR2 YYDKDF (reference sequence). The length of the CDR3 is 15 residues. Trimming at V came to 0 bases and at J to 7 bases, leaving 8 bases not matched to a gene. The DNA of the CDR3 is TGTGCCACCAGCAGAGATCAGGGGGCCTACGTAGAGCAGTACTTC. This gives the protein CATSRDQGAYVEQYF.